The next 30 T cell receptor beta chains were all read from a single sample in a study of tumor-infiltrating lymphocytes in primary liver carcinoma. Production of TCR beta cDNA used roughly 480 ng total RNA together with a constant-region primer. Three nested multiplex PCR rounds, a slightly modified ARM-PCR method, built the TCR beta libraries. In the first two PCR rounds, TRBV1-TRBV30 forward primers were paired with a C-beta reverse primer, and each round lasted around 10 cycles. Using its own MiXCR run on the multiplex PCR reads, TCRdb lists one record per CDR3 protein. The sample records around 99,000 distinct CDR3 sequences, around 68% being singletons. The source material, 20-30 mg of unsorted bulk tissue, was used to co-extract RNA and DNA. Material for sequencing was tumor-adjacent normal liver tissue. Receptors originate from a man in his forties or fifties with primary liver carcinoma and hepatitis B virus infection.

About this clonotype: A much larger clone lies one base from this, so it may be a read error. The V and J genes are TRBV10-1 and TRBJ2-3; D perhaps matches TRBD2 (6 bases). The CDR3 length is 13 residues. Per the germline V gene, CDR1 is WNHNN and CDR2 is SYGVQD (reference sequence). The CDR3 nucleotides read TGCGGCAGCAGTAGGGACTTGGGAGATACGCAGTATTTT. Amino acid sequence: CGSSRDLGDTQYF.

Notes on this clonotype: An end of the junction differs from the germline gene, which may be a read error. The rearrangement uses TRBV11-3 and TRBJ2-7; D might be TRBD2 (7 bases). This CDR3 is built from 15 residues. Germline V gives CDR1 SGHNT, CDR2 YENEEA. DNA for the CDR3: TGTGCCAGGAGCTCCCGGGGGGCGAGCTCCTACGGGCAGTACTTC. Translating it yields CARSSRGASSYGQYF. Complete variable domain (other parts from reference TRBV11-3 and TRBJ2-7): EAGVVQSPRYKIIEKKQPVAFWCNPISGHNTLYWYLQNLGQGPELLIRYENEEAVDDSQLPKDRFSAERLKGVDSTLKIQPAELGDSAVYLCARSSRGASSYGQYFGPGTRLTVT.

This clonotype was seen more than once but under ten times. With a much larger clone just one base away, this may be a read error. CDR3 protein: CTSSLGSANEKLFF. The CDR3 DNA reads TGTACCAGCAGCTTAGGTAGTGCTAATGAAAAACTGTTTTTT. The rearrangement links TRBV11-2 to TRBJ1-4, with D unclear. The CDR3 extends over 14 amino acids. Germline V gene lookup returns CDR1 SGHAT and CDR2 FQNNGV.

This clonotype was seen repeatedly, ten times or more. The chain uses TRBV11-2 and TRBJ1-3, with 9 positions matching TRBD1. This CDR3 has 15 residues. V was clipped by 5 bases and J by 2 bases; unmatched bases: 4. In germline, CDR1 is SGHAT, CDR2 FQNNGV. CDR3 in amino acids: CASSEQGATGNTIYF. The CDR3 DNA reads as TGTGCCAGCAGCGAACAGGGGGCCACTGGAAACACCATATATTTT.

There are a few counts of this clonotype. The gene calls are TRBV28 and TRBJ2-7, with D perhaps TRBD1 (6 bases). V lost 6 bases and J lost 5, with 14 bases in between. Germline V CDR1 and CDR2: MDHEN, SYDVKM. This CDR3 comprises 13 residues. CDR3 residues: CASSPARGHEQYF. For the CDR3, the DNA is TGTGCCAGCAGCCCTGCCAGGGGCCACGAGCAGTACTTC.

CDR3 loop: CASSWHIGLVMGEQFF. Here the CDR3 DNA reads TGTGCCAGCAGCTGGCATATCGGACTAGTCATGGGTGAGCAGTTCTTC. The rearrangement links TRBV11-2 to TRBJ2-1, with 7 bases lining up with TRBD2. The CDR3 has 16 residues. J gave up 9 bases and V 4 bases, and 15 bases lay outside the gene matches. Germline values: CDR1 SGHAT, CDR2 FQNNGV.

The chain couples TRBV4-2 to TRBJ2-3; 12 bases fit TRBD2. The CDR3 spans 19 residues. The germline gives CDR1 LGHNA, CDR2 YNFKEQ. V dropped 6 bases and J dropped 4; count of bases not matched to a gene: 17. CDR3 loop: CASRYTGTSGWADADTQYF. CDR3 bases: TGTGCCAGCAGGTACACAGGGACTAGCGGGTGGGCCGACGCAGATACGCAGTATTTT.

The rearrangement links TRBV7-9 to TRBJ1-2; D is ambiguous. CDR3 length equals 14 residues. V was shortened by 1 base and J by 2 bases, with 8 bases between the two germline ends. CDR1 and CDR2 (germline): SEHNR, FQNEAQ (reference sequence). CDR3 DNA sequence: TGTGCCAGCAGCTTAGGGGAGGGAAACTATGGCTACACCTTC. It specifies CASSLGEGNYGYTF.

About this clonotype: The junction and the germline gene differ at one end; a read error may be behind it. The rearrangement uses TRBV4-1 and TRBJ2-7, with unresolved D. Germline V gene data show CDR1 as MGHRA and CDR2 as YSYEKL. There are 14 residues in the CDR3. The CDR3 DNA follows: TGCGCCAGCAGACCGAGGCCAAGCTCCTATGAGCAGTACTTC. Translation gives CASRPRPSSYEQYF.

With respect to this clonotype: Since a much larger clone is just one base distant, this may be a read error. V gene TRBV28 combines with J gene TRBJ2-5; the D is unclear. The ends were cut back, 7 bases at V and 1 base at J, with 16 bases in the middle. This CDR3 comprises 15 residues. CDR1 and CDR2 from the germline V gene are MDHEN and SYDVKM. The CDR3 DNA reads as TGTGCCAGCATTTTCCGCGCACACCTCCAAGAGACCCAGTACTTC. This encodes CASIFRAHLQETQYF.

This clonotype was seen many times. The chain joins TRBV6-1 to TRBJ2-7, with 7 bases fitting TRBD2. The J segment lost 7 bases and the V segment lost 6 bases, leaving 15 bases of the junction unmatched. The germline gives CDR1 MNHNS, CDR2 SASEGT. This CDR3 comprises 15 residues. The CDR3 spells CASSPSGIVSWEQYF. The CDR3 nucleotides are TGTGCCAGCAGCCCCAGCGGGATCGTTTCTTGGGAGCAGTACTTC.

In regard to this clonotype: No conserved phenylalanine or tryptophan is present at the end of the CDR3, so a read error is the likely explanation. This chain connects TRBV11-3 to TRBJ2-2, with 7 bases aligning to TRBD1. Germline V lookup: CDR1 SGHNT, CDR2 YENEEA. The CDR3 extends over 17 amino acids. In DNA form, the CDR3 reads TGTGCCAGCAGTTTAGACGAGCAGGGGGTGAACACCGGGGAGCTGTTTTCT. Its translation is CASSLDEQGVNTGELFS.

About this clonotype: Here the CDR3 omits its conserved ending phenylalanine or tryptophan, so a read error is the likely source. The CDR3 nucleotides are TGTGCCAGCAGCCAAACCCCCGGGACTGGGGGCAGTGAGCAGTTCTTA. Its translation: CASSQTPGTGGSEQFL. The chain joins TRBV4-2 to TRBJ2-1; D is tentatively TRBD1 or TRBD2 (6 bases each). V was pared by 2 bases and J by 9 bases, with 20 bases between. The CDR3 has 16 amino acids. The germline gives CDR1 LGHNA, CDR2 YNFKEQ.

For this clonotype: A read error may be the cause here, since a much bigger clone is one base away. This chain joins TRBV6-1 and TRBJ2-3; 8 nucleotides match TRBD1. The CDR3 has 14 amino acids. Germline V CDR1 and CDR2: MNHNS, SASEGT. The CDR3, as DNA: TGTACCAGCAAAGGACAGGGTCACACAGATACGCAGTATTTT. Amino acids: CTSKGQGHTDTQYF.

Worth noting for this clonotype: The junction shows a germline mismatch at one end, possibly a read error. The V and J genes are TRBV6-5 and TRBJ2-6, with D perhaps matching TRBD1 (6 bases). Germline assignment: CDR1 MNHEY and CDR2 SVGAGI. The CDR3 loop spans 18 amino acids. The CDR3 here is CASSLWTAMKARANVLTF. The CDR3, as DNA: TGTGCTAGCAGTCTTTGGACAGCGATGAAAGCTAGGGCCAACGTCCTGACTTTC.

With respect to this clonotype: One end of the junction varies from germline; a read error may be responsible. The chain couples TRBV4-1 to TRBJ2-7; D uncertain. The CDR3 length is 16 residues. CDR1 and CDR2 from the germline V gene are MGHRA and YSYEKL. CDR3 DNA: TGCGCCAGTAGCCACCGGATAGACTCTCCTCCTAGGGAGCAGTACTTC. Its protein is CASSHRIDSPPREQYF.

As concerns this clonotype: A junction boundary mismatches the germline segment, possibly from a read error. The chain is built from TRBV11-2 and TRBJ2-1; 8 positions agree with TRBD2. The CDR3 is made up of 16 amino acids. The germline gives CDR1 SGHAT, CDR2 FQNNGV. The CDR3 sequence is CVSGLDIGLAMGEQFF. The DNA of the CDR3 is TGTGTCAGCGGCTTGGATATCGGACTAGCCATGGGTGAGCAATTCTTC. The entire variable domain, with the rest obtained from reference TRBV11-2 and TRBJ2-1, is as follows: EAGVAQSPRYKIIEKRQSVAFWCNPISGHATLYWYQQILGQGPKLLIQFQNNGVVDDSQLPKDRFSAERLKGVDSTLKIQPAKLEDSAVYLCVSGLDIGLAMGEQFFGPGTRLTVL.

This clonotype appeared many times. V is TRBV6-5 and J is TRBJ2-7, with 11 positions matching TRBD2. V dropped 6 bases and J dropped 4; count of bases not matched to a gene: 5. In germline, CDR1 is MNHEY, CDR2 SVGAGI. The CDR3 covers 14 residues. The DNA for the CDR3 is TGTGCCAGCAGGACACTAGCGGGAGATTACGAGCAGTACTTC. Protein product: CASRTLAGDYEQYF.

The CDR3 sequence is CASRVGGTYEQYF. The CDR3 DNA sequence: TGTGCCAGTAGGGTAGGGGGAACCTACGAGCAGTACTTC. The J gene is TRBJ2-7, the V gene TRBV11-2; TRBD1 is a possible D gene (6 bases). V was clipped by 9 bases and J by 2 bases, with 14 bases between them. This CDR3 is 13 amino acids long. The germline CDR1 and CDR2 sequences are SGHAT and FQNNGV.

In the case of this clonotype: Germline and junction disagree at one end, which may indicate a read error. The chain links TRBV29-1 to TRBJ2-7; 7 bases are a match to TRBD2. This CDR3 contains 15 residues. Germline-derived CDR1 and CDR2 are SQVTM and ANQGSEA. The CDR3 is CSVGGVAGQVREQYF. CDR3 nucleotide sequence: TGCAGCGTTGGGGGAGTAGCGGGTCAGGTTCGGGAGCAGTATTTC.

The chain has TRBV11-2 and TRBJ1-1, with unresolved D. This CDR3 spans 16 amino acids. CDR1 and CDR2 (germline): SGHAT, FQNNGV. V was clipped by 1 base and J by 6 bases, with 18 bases between them. The CDR3 is CASSLVRPPMISEAFF. The CDR3 bases are TGTGCCAGCAGCTTAGTACGACCCCCGATGATCTCTGAAGCTTTCTTT.

In this sample, this clonotype turned up many times. The chain employs TRBV28 and TRBJ2-7; 8 bases align to TRBD1. The CDR3 consists of 16 residues. The J segment lost 0 bases and the V segment lost 6 bases, leaving 10 bases of the junction unmatched. CDR1 and CDR2 from the germline V gene are MDHEN and SYDVKM. The DNA of the CDR3 is TGTGCCAGCAGACCGACCAGGGGGCCCACCTCCTACGAGCAGTACTTC. Translated: CASRPTRGPTSYEQYF.

As for this clonotype: The CDR3 end shows no conserved phenylalanine or tryptophan, and so a read error is likely. The chain recombines TRBV7-9 with TRBJ2-2, with no clear D. The CDR3 loop spans 12 amino acids. Germline V gives CDR1 SEHNR, CDR2 FQNEAQ (reference sequence). V lost 3 bases to trimming and J lost 7 bases, with 6 bases between them. For the CDR3, the DNA is TGTGCCAGCAGCTTTAAGAGCGGGGAGCTGTTTTCT. Translated, it gives CASSFKSGELFS.

This clonotype was seen at least ten times. The chain recombines TRBV5-4 with TRBJ2-7; possible D gene TRBD2, 5 bases. The germline CDR1 and CDR2 sequences are SGHNT and YYREEE (reference sequence). The CDR3 runs to 13 residues. The V end was cut by 7 bases, the J end by 1 base, with 12 bases between. Here the CDR3 reads CASGAVHSYEQYF. As DNA, the CDR3 is TGTGCCAGCGGAGCGGTCCATTCCTACGAGCAGTACTTC. The variable domain in full, with the rest retrieved from reference TRBV5-4 and TRBJ2-7, is ETGVTQSPTHLIKTRGQQVTLRCSSQSGHNTVSWYQQALGQGPQFIFQYYREEENGRGNFPPRFSGLQFPNYSSELNVNALELDDSALYLCASGAVHSYEQYFGPGTRLTVT.

This clonotype was recorded many times. The genes are TRBV10-2 and TRBJ2-7, with D perhaps matching TRBD2 (5 bases). Trimming shortened V by 4 bases and J by 2 bases, and 12 bases separated the two germline ends. The germline CDR1 and CDR2 sequences are WSHSY and SAAADI. CDR3 size: 14 residues. The CDR3 DNA reads TGCGCCAGCAGTGCGGCGGGTCGCCCCTACGAGCAGTACTTC. This encodes CASSAAGRPYEQYF.

Comments on this clonotype: At one of its ends the junction is not consistent with the germline gene, which may arise from a read error. The V call is TRBV27, the J call TRBJ2-3, with unresolved D. CDR3 length equals 11 residues. CDR1 MNHEY and CDR2 SMNVEV come from the germline V gene (reference sequence). DNA of the CDR3: TGTGCCAGCAGTTTTGGAGATACGCGGTATTTT. It codes for CASSFGDTRYF.

A few counts support this clonotype. A clone one base away is much larger, so this may be a read error. A read error is likely, as this CDR3 ends without the conserved phenylalanine or tryptophan. CDR3 nucleotide sequence: TGTGCCAGCAGCCAACCACAGGGAGGTGGAGAGACCCAGTACCTC. It specifies CASSQPQGGGETQYL. This chain joins TRBV4-2 and TRBJ2-5; D might be TRBD1 or TRBD2, each matching 6 bases. Trimming removed 2 bases at V and 4 bases at J, with 14 bases between. CDR1 and CDR2 (germline): LGHNA, YNFKEQ. The CDR3 has 15 amino acids.

This clonotype was observed a single time. The germline gene is not matched at one end of the junction; a read error may be the cause. The rearrangement joins TRBV11-1 to TRBJ2-1; 11 nucleotides match TRBD2. The CDR3 extends over 19 amino acids. CDR1 and CDR2 from the germline V gene are SGHAT and FQDESV (reference sequence). CDR3 in amino acids: CANSLRPGLAAYSYNEQFF. In nucleotides, the CDR3 is TGTGCCAACAGCTTACGCCCGGGACTAGCGGCTTATTCCTACAATGAGCAGTTCTTC.

A word on this clonotype: One end of the junction is discordant with germline, which a read error may explain. The chain employs TRBV28 and TRBJ2-3; D is possibly TRBD1 (6 bases). The germline V gene has CDR1 MDHEN and CDR2 SYDVKM. CDR3 length equals 14 residues. CDR3 DNA: TGTGCCACCAGTTCCGGACAGATTACAGATACGCAGTATTTT. This encodes CATSSGQITDTQYF.

Turning to this clonotype: Relative to the germline gene, one junction end is altered; a read error may explain this. This sequence joins TRBV29-1 and TRBJ2-1; the D is unclear. This CDR3 has 16 amino acids. Germline CDR1 reads SQVTM; CDR2 reads ANQGSEA. CDR3 sequence reads: CSLEDRKRTADDEQFF. CDR3 in DNA: TGCAGCCTTGAAGATCGGAAGCGAACGGCGGACGATGAGCAGTTCTTC.